Each of the 6 T cell receptor beta chains below was sequenced from the same sample in a study of radiotherapy plus CTLA-4 blockade in lung cancer. Libraries were prepared by immunoSEQ multiplex PCR; TCRdb keeps only in-frame clonotypes and omits some of them. Among around 70,000 clones listed, more than 75% were seen once. This material consisted of peripheral blood, taken from a patient treated with radiotherapy plus ipilimumab. These receptors were collected from a human donor with non-small cell lung cancer that progressed on radiotherapy plus ipilimumab.

J is TRBJ2-1 and V is TRBV5-1, with no clear D. The germline CDR1 and CDR2 sequences are SGHRS and YFSETQ. There are 14 residues in the CDR3. The V end lost 0 bases, the J end lost 6 bases, and 10 bases lay between the germline ends. The CDR3, as DNA: TGCGCCAGCAGCTTGGTGTTAGATCTCAATGAGCAGTTCTTC. Translated: CASSLVLDLNEQFF.

The genes are TRBV29-1 and TRBJ2-1; 10 bases fit TRBD2. CDR3 length: 17 residues. V dropped 1 base and J dropped 4; count of bases not matched to a gene: 10. Per the germline V gene, CDR1 is SQVTM and CDR2 is ANQGSEA. For the CDR3, the DNA is TGCAGCGTTGAAGGTTTGGCTAGCGGGGGACTTTACAATGAGCAGTTCTTC. It encodes CSVEGLASGGLYNEQFF.

The table lists this clone with a few counts. This rearrangement joins TRBV29-1 to TRBJ1-2; D is undetermined. Germline V lookup: CDR1 SQVTM, CDR2 ANQGSEA. The CDR3 covers 13 residues. V shed 2 bases and J shed 8 bases, with 15 bases lying between them. CDR3 coding DNA: TGCAGCGTTGAAAGCGGTGGGAGTAGAGGCTACACCTTC. Translation gives CSVESGGSRGYTF.

The chain employs TRBV10-2 and TRBJ2-4; 11 bases map to TRBD2. The CDR3 loop spans 13 amino acids. Germline V gene lookup returns CDR1 WSHSY and CDR2 SAAADI. V shed 6 bases, J shed 7 bases, and the junction held 2 bases outside the gene matches. The CDR3 sequence is CASRLAGVNIQYF. In DNA, the CDR3 is TGCGCCAGCAGACTAGCGGGAGTCAACATTCAGTACTTC.

The V call is TRBV5-6, the J call TRBJ2-7, with TRBD1 as a possible D gene (5 bases). The germline V gene encodes CDR1 SGHDT and CDR2 YYEEEE. The V and J ends lost 2 bases and 2 bases respectively, with 11 bases between them. The CDR3 length is 14 residues. CDR3 sequence reads: CASSFLPGPYEQYF. In DNA, the CDR3 is TGTGCCAGCAGCTTTCTCCCAGGGCCCTACGAGCAGTACTTC.

The chain uses TRBV7-8 and TRBJ1-2; 7 nucleotides align to TRBD1. The CDR3 loop spans 13 amino acids. In germline, CDR1 is SGHVS, CDR2 FQNEAQ. Germline trimming cut 5 bases from V and 4 bases from J; bases unmatched to any gene: 4. The CDR3 loop reads CASSPGGGYGYTF. Written as DNA, the CDR3 is TGTGCCAGCAGCCCAGGGGGTGGCTATGGCTACACCTTC.